This TCR beta chain was documented in a study of T-cell memory formation after mild COVID-19. Constant-segment primers were used for 5'RACE, and the resulting TCR alpha and TCR beta cDNA libraries carried sample barcodes and UMIs. Each CDR3 protein is one row after TCRdb ran MiXCR on the 5' RACE reads. Seen here are hundreds of thousands of distinct CDR3 sequences, roughly 15% observed once, and the top ten hold 2% to 2.5%. CDR1 and CDR2 (germline): MNHNY, SVGAGI (reference sequence). Trimming removed 6 bases at V and 7 bases at J, with 16 bases between. The CDR3 totals 14 residues. This TCR came from an adult woman who had mild COVID-19 (a few samples of this study predate the infection). Cell type and time point are not known. The chain carries TRBV6-6 and TRBJ2-1, with a tentative D call TRBD2 (5 bases). Sequenced material: PBMCs or a T cell subset sorted from them (not recorded which). CDR3 in amino acids: CASSLLNGVNEQFF. Here the CDR3 DNA reads TGTGCCAGCAGCCTACTCAACGGGGTAAATGAGCAGTTCTTC.